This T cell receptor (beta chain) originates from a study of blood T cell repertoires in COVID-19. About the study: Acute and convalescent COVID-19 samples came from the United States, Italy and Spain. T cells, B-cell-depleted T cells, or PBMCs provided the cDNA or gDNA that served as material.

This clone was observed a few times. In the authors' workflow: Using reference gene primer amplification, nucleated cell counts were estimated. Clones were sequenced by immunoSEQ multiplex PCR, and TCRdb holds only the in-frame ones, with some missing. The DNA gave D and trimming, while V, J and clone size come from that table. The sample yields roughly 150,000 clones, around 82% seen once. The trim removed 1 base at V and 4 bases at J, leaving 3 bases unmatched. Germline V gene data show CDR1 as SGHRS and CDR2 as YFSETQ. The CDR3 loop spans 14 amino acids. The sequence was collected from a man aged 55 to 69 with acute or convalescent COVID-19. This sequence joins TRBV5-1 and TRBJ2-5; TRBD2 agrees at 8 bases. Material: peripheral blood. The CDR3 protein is CASSLRLAGETQYF. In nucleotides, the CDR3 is TGCGCCAGCAGCTTGCGGCTAGCGGGAGAGACCCAGTACTTC.